Presented here are 11 T cell receptor beta chains from one specimen sequenced in a study of monozygotic twins with inflammatory bowel disease. From the 5' RACE reads, TCRdb lists one entry per CDR3 protein and no DNA. The listing records roughly 150,000 distinct CDR3 sequences. The material sequenced was blood. All receptors derive from a human donor with ulcerative colitis or Crohn's disease, or a healthy co-twin of an affected twin (not recorded which).

The chain links TRBV7-9 to TRBJ2-1; the D call from TCRdb, TRBD2, cannot be confirmed without DNA. This CDR3 is 16 amino acids long. Looked up from germline, CDR1 is SEHNR and CDR2 is FQNEAQ (reference sequence). This CDR3 is CASSSLAGGPGNEQFF.

The gene calls are TRBV7-6 and TRBJ2-7. Germline assignment: CDR1 SGHVS and CDR2 FNYEAQ. This CDR3 is built from 17 residues. The CDR3 reads CASSLASQLGSSYEQYF.

This chain's CDR3 is CASSQGLGGTGTDTQYF. The rearrangement joins TRBV4-2 to TRBJ2-3; TCRdb calls TRBD1, which cannot be checked without DNA. Germline V gives CDR1 LGHNA, CDR2 YNFKEQ. This CDR3 has 17 residues.

The chain recombines TRBV7-9 with TRBJ1-1; TCRdb returns TRBD1, unconfirmable since there is no DNA. CDR1 SEHNR and CDR2 FQNEAQ come from the germline V gene (reference sequence). CDR3 length: 15 residues. The CDR3 here is CASSFLVGGNTEAFF.

The chain links TRBV12-3 or TRBV12-4 to TRBJ1-5; the D gene TCRdb calls, TRBD1, cannot be checked with no DNA. The CDR3 runs to 14 residues. CDR3 region: CASSPPGGGQPQHF.

The chain employs TRBV7-2 and TRBJ2-5; TCRdb's assignment of TRBD1 cannot be checked, as there is no DNA. The germline CDR1 and CDR2 sequences are SGHTA and FQGNSA. The CDR3 has 14 residues. The CDR3 spells CASSLQGRGETQYF. The whole variable domain, remainder taken from reference TRBV7-2 and TRBJ2-5, is GAGVSQSPSNKVTEKGKDVELRCDPISGHTALYWYRQSLGQGLEFLIYFQGNSAPDKSGLPSDRFSAERTGGSVSTLTIQRTQQEDSAVYLCASSLQGRGETQYFGPGTRLLVL.

This chain joins TRBV28 and TRBJ2-7; TCRdb calls TRBD1, which cannot be checked without DNA. Germline lookup yields CDR1 MDHEN and CDR2 SYDVKM. The CDR3 length is 14 residues. This CDR3 is CASSPGTGGREQYF.

V and J are TRBV12-3 or TRBV12-4 and TRBJ2-5; TCRdb reports TRBD1, a call that lacks DNA to check it against. CDR3 length equals 17 residues. This CDR3 reads CASSRIFGTGIQETQYF.

Here the CDR3 reads CSVREGLTINEQYF. This chain uses TRBV29-1 with TRBJ2-7; TCRdb proposes TRBD2, but this gene call is untestable without DNA. CDR3 size: 14 residues. Per germline, CDR1 SQVTM and CDR2 ANQGSEA.

The chain links TRBV28 to TRBJ1-1; as DNA is missing, the TRBD1 call by TCRdb cannot be tested. In germline, CDR1 is MDHEN, CDR2 SYDVKM. This CDR3 has 15 amino acids. CDR3 protein: CASRYSAGQRIEAFF.

The chain has TRBV20-1 and TRBJ2-5; TCRdb proposes TRBD2, but this gene call is untestable without DNA. From germline, CDR1 is DFQATT and CDR2 SNEGSKA (reference sequence). The CDR3 spans 13 residues. CDR3 sequence reads: CSARGDSPETQYF.